Below, 32 T cell receptor beta chains from the same sample are listed, as sequenced in a study of T-cell reconstitution after alpha-beta-depleted transplantation in children. TCRbeta library construction was performed incorporating unique molecular identifiers. TCRdb re-called the PCR reads with MiXCR, one entry per CDR3 protein. The repertoire includes nearly 550,000 distinct CDR3 sequences, about 16% of them detected once, and less than 4% sits in the top ten. Sequenced material: PBMCs from the stem cell graft donor, taken from the stem cell graft. The receptors were sampled from a human donor who donated a stem cell graft to a child with acute lymphoblastic leukemia.

There are a few counts of this clonotype. The chain recombines TRBV7-6 with TRBJ2-7, with 8 bases identical to TRBD2. V trimming: 5 bases; J trimming: 4 bases; junction bases outside the gene matches: 10. Germline CDR1 reads SGHVS; CDR2 reads FNYEAQ. This CDR3 has 15 residues. As DNA, the CDR3 is TGTGCCAGCAGCGACCACGGGAGGGAATCTTACGAGCAGTACTTC. It codes for CASSDHGRESYEQYF. Using reference TRBV7-6 and TRBJ2-7 for the parts outside the CDR3, the full variable domain is GAGVSQSPRYKVTKRGQDVALRCDPISGHVSLYWYRQALGQGPEFLTYFNYEAQQDKSGLPNDRFSAERPEGSISTLTIQRTEQRDSAMYRCASSDHGRESYEQYFGPGTRLTVT.

The rearrangement joins TRBV7-9 to TRBJ2-1, with D perhaps TRBD1 (5 bases). Germline V lookup: CDR1 SEHNR, CDR2 FQNEAQ (reference sequence). V was clipped by 7 bases and J by 0 bases, with 13 bases between them. The CDR3 is 15 amino acids. The CDR3 DNA is TGTGCCAGCATCAGGGCTTCCGTCTCCTACAATGAGCAGTTCTTC. Its translation: CASIRASVSYNEQFF.

The J gene is TRBJ2-7, the V gene TRBV19; TRBD2 aligns across 7 bases. The CDR3 spans 17 residues. Trimming at V came to 3 bases and at J to 1 base, leaving 12 bases not matched to a gene. CDR1 LNHDA and CDR2 SQIVND come from the germline V gene (reference sequence). CDR3 loop: CASSIHSTTSRSYEQYF. DNA for the CDR3: TGTGCCAGTAGTATTCACTCAACGACTAGCAGATCCTACGAGCAGTACTTC.

This clonotype occurred a few times. Here the CDR3 reads CASSQDLGSVYEQYF. CDR3 DNA: TGTGCCAGCAGCCAAGATTTGGGCAGTGTCTACGAGCAGTACTTC. The rearrangement joins TRBV3-1 to TRBJ2-7; D is uncertain. Germline CDR1 is LGHDT and CDR2 is YNNKEL (reference sequence). The V end lost 0 bases, the J end lost 3 bases, and 12 bases lay between the germline ends. This CDR3 comprises 15 residues.

The chain has TRBV7-9 and TRBJ2-7; no firm D call. The V gene lost 4 bases and the J gene lost 1 base, with 5 bases spanning the gap. CDR1 is SEHNR and CDR2 is FQNEAQ in the germline V gene (reference sequence). The CDR3 contains 12 residues. CDR3 nucleotides: TGTGCCAGCAGCTACCCATCCTACGAGCAGTACTTC. Protein sequence: CASSYPSYEQYF.

The sample holds a few counts of this clonotype. V is TRBV13 and J is TRBJ2-1, with D possibly matching TRBD2 (5 bases). Trimming removed 4 bases from V and 9 bases from J, with 13 bases in between. Looked up from germline, CDR1 is PRHDT and CDR2 is FYEKMQ (reference sequence). The length of the CDR3 is 13 residues. This chain's CDR3 is CASSSRWTGEQFF. CDR3 in DNA: TGTGCCAGCAGCTCAAGATGGACTGGTGAGCAGTTCTTC.

The chain employs TRBV5-1 and TRBJ2-5, with 14 bases aligning to TRBD2. There are 16 residues in the CDR3. Germline V gene sequence: CDR1 SGHRS, CDR2 YFSETQ. V lost 4 bases, J lost 5 bases, and 7 bases stayed unmatched. The CDR3 reads CASSTGLAGVRETQYF. The CDR3 DNA reads as TGCGCCAGCAGCACGGGACTAGCGGGAGTTAGGGAGACCCAGTACTTC.

CDR3 amino acids: CASSQGLAGFGTDTQYF. The DNA of the CDR3 is TGTGCCAGCAGCCAAGGACTAGCGGGATTCGGCACAGATACGCAGTATTTT. This rearrangement joins TRBV3-1 to TRBJ2-3; TRBD2 matches 11 bases. The germline V gene has CDR1 LGHDT and CDR2 YNNKEL (reference sequence). J lost 1 base, V lost 1 base, and 4 bases had no gene match. The CDR3 length is 17 residues.

This clonotype was detected a few times. Here the CDR3 DNA reads TGTGCCAGCAGCAAAGCACGGACAGAGACCTACGAGCAGTACTTC. Its translation: CASSKARTETYEQYF. The V call is TRBV21-1, the J call TRBJ2-7; TRBD1, the D gene given by the table, was not confirmed from the DNA. TRBV21-1 is marked as a pseudogene. The CDR3 spans 15 residues.

This chain links TRBV5-1 with TRBJ2-7; 12 bases are shared with TRBD2. This CDR3 is built from 13 residues. V was pared by 7 bases and J by 5 bases, with 4 bases of the junction left unmatched. Germline values: CDR1 SGHRS, CDR2 YFSETQ. The CDR3 sequence: CASRLAGVDEQYF. The DNA of the CDR3 is TGCGCCAGCCGACTAGCGGGAGTCGACGAGCAGTACTTC.

This sequence joins TRBV5-1 and TRBJ2-1, with TRBD2 identical over 12 bases. Germline lookup yields CDR1 SGHRS and CDR2 YFSETQ. V lost 4 bases and J lost 2; bases outside the gene matches: 7. The CDR3 runs 17 residues. CDR3 in DNA: TGCGCCAGCAGCCCCCAACGACTAGCGGGAGCCTACAATGAGCAGTTCTTC. Its translation is CASSPQRLAGAYNEQFF.

The CDR3 loop reads CASSFLGTSTDTQYF. DNA for the CDR3: TGTGCCAGCAGTTTCCTGGGGACCAGCACAGATACGCAGTATTTT. This sequence joins TRBV27 and TRBJ2-3; the D gene could be TRBD1 or TRBD2 (5 bases each). Trimming left V 3 bases short and J 0 bases short, with 10 bases between. Germline V lookup: CDR1 MNHEY, CDR2 SMNVEV (reference sequence). The CDR3 spans 15 residues.

This chain links TRBV11-2 with TRBJ2-3, with 10 bases that match TRBD2. Germline assignment: CDR1 SGHAT and CDR2 FQNNGV. The CDR3 spans 16 residues. The V segment lost 0 bases and the J segment 6 bases; nucleotides outside the gene matches: 6. The CDR3 loop is CASSLEASGRTDTQYF. The CDR3 DNA follows: TGTGCCAGCAGCTTAGAGGCTAGCGGGAGAACCGATACGCAGTATTTT. The full variable domain, rest sourced from reference TRBV11-2 and TRBJ2-3, is EAGVAQSPRYKIIEKRQSVAFWCNPISGHATLYWYQQILGQGPKLLIQFQNNGVVDDSQLPKDRFSAERLKGVDSTLKIQPAKLEDSAVYLCASSLEASGRTDTQYFGPGTRLTVL.

This chain joins TRBV5-4 and TRBJ2-1, with TRBD2 matching 12 bases. Germline CDR1 is SGHNT and CDR2 is YYREEE (reference sequence). This CDR3 is 20 amino acids long. V shed 1 base, J shed 8 bases, and the junction held 19 bases outside the gene matches. This CDR3 is CASSLRLTFMALAGGYEQFF. In nucleotides, the CDR3 is TGTGCCAGCAGCTTGAGGCTCACCTTCATGGCACTAGCGGGAGGCTATGAGCAGTTCTTC.

This clonotype has a handful of counts. The chain has TRBV7-9 and TRBJ2-7; 12 nucleotides agree with TRBD2. V lost 3 bases, J lost 0 bases, and 3 bases stayed unmatched. The germline gives CDR1 SEHNR, CDR2 FQNEAQ (reference sequence). The CDR3 contains 16 residues. CDR3 sequence (DNA): TGTGCCAGCAGCTTCGGACTAGCGGGACGCTCCTACGAGCAGTACTTC. This sequence encodes CASSFGLAGRSYEQYF.

The chain carries TRBV4-1 and TRBJ2-7, with 7 bases matching TRBD1. From germline, CDR1 is MGHRA and CDR2 YSYEKL. CDR3 length: 16 residues. The ends lost 2 bases at V and 0 bases at J; junction bases unmatched: 7. CDR3: CASSQLWDRSSYEQYF. CDR3 in DNA: TGCGCCAGCAGCCAACTTTGGGACAGATCCTCCTACGAGCAGTACTTC.

The V call is TRBV5-6, the J call TRBJ1-1; 8 nucleotides align to TRBD1. This CDR3 region has 15 residues. In germline, CDR1 is SGHDT, CDR2 YYEEEE. The junction had 5 bases not matched to a gene; V was cut back by 3 bases and J by 1 base. The CDR3 here is CASSYPGTGNTEAFF. CDR3 DNA sequence: TGTGCCAGCAGCTATCCCGGGACAGGGAACACTGAAGCTTTCTTT.

This clonotype was seen only a few times. This rearrangement joins TRBV7-9 to TRBJ2-7, with 9 bases fitting TRBD2. Germline V gene data show CDR1 as SEHNR and CDR2 as FQNEAQ (reference sequence). V trimming: 2 bases; J trimming: 2 bases; junction bases outside the gene matches: 7. CDR3 length: 16 amino acids. The CDR3 DNA is TGTGCCAGCAGCTTATATAATGGCGGGAGGGCCTACGAGCAGTACTTC. It encodes CASSLYNGGRAYEQYF.

This rearrangement joins TRBV24-1 to TRBJ2-3; 8 bases are shared with TRBD2. Looked up from germline, CDR1 is KGHDR and CDR2 is SFDVKD. This CDR3 is built from 17 residues. V lost 4 bases, J lost 4 bases, and 12 bases stayed unmatched. CDR3 in DNA: TGTGCCACCAGTGACCCCAAGCTAGCGGGTGCCCCAGATACGCAGTATTTT. It is translated as CATSDPKLAGAPDTQYF.

This clonotype was observed a handful of times. The chain is built from TRBV10-3 and TRBJ2-7; tentative D call: TRBD2 (6 bases). The V gene lost 10 bases and the J gene lost 0 bases, with 16 bases spanning the gap. Germline V gives CDR1 ENHRY, CDR2 SYGVKD. The CDR3 runs 14 residues. CDR3 DNA sequence: TGTGCCACTGCCCCTCGGGACTCCTCCTACGAGCAGTACTTC. Protein product: CATAPRDSSYEQYF.

This rearrangement joins TRBV10-3 to TRBJ2-1; D remains ambiguous. Trimming left V 3 bases short and J 7 bases short, with 10 bases between. The germline V gene encodes CDR1 ENHRY and CDR2 SYGVKD. This CDR3 spans 13 amino acids. As DNA, the CDR3 is TGTGCCATCAGTGACCCAGGAGCAAATGAGCAGTTCTTC. This codes for CAISDPGANEQFF.

This chain joins TRBV27 and TRBJ2-4; D may be TRBD2 (6 bases). The CDR3 has 15 residues. Trimming stripped 3 bases from V and 1 base from J, with 10 bases between. Germline V CDR1 and CDR2: MNHEY, SMNVEV (reference sequence). As DNA, the CDR3 is TGTGCCAGCAGTTTGGGTCGGGGGGCCAAAAACATTCAGTACTTC. It is translated as CASSLGRGAKNIQYF.

This clonotype was seen more than once but under ten times. This chain links TRBV12-5 with TRBJ2-1, with TRBD2 matching over 11 bases. CDR1 is LGHNT and CDR2 is FRNRAP in the germline V gene. J gave up 0 bases and V 2 bases, and 9 bases lay outside the gene matches. The CDR3 runs to 19 residues. CDR3 coding DNA: TGTGCTAGTGGTTTGTTTACTAGCGGGAGTCGGAGCTCCTACAATGAGCAGTTCTTC. Translating it yields CASGLFTSGSRSSYNEQFF.

This clonotype appeared a few times. The rearrangement joins TRBV30 to TRBJ1-1; tentatively, D is TRBD1 (6 bases). This CDR3 spans 13 amino acids. The germline V gene has CDR1 GTSNPN and CDR2 SVGIG (reference sequence). V dropped 0 bases and J dropped 7 bases, with 12 bases sitting between them. The CDR3 loop is CAWSVGGPIEAFF. CDR3 sequence (DNA): TGTGCCTGGAGTGTAGGGGGACCGATTGAAGCTTTCTTT.

This chain links TRBV20-1 with TRBJ1-3; D unresolved. CDR3 length: 14 amino acids. V was cut by 4 bases and J by 0 bases, with 10 bases left in between. Germline V gene data show CDR1 as DFQATT and CDR2 as SNEGSKA (reference sequence). The CDR3 loop is CSAKVQVSGNTIYF. The CDR3 DNA reads as TGCAGTGCTAAGGTCCAGGTCTCTGGAAACACCATATATTTT.

J is TRBJ2-2 and V is TRBV24-1, with a possible D match to TRBD2 (5 bases). V was cut by 2 bases and J by 1 base, with 7 bases left in between. Germline V gene data show CDR1 as KGHDR and CDR2 as SFDVKD. CDR3 length equals 15 residues. This CDR3 reads CATSDWRKNTGELFF. DNA of the CDR3: TGTGCCACCAGTGATTGGAGGAAGAACACCGGGGAGCTGTTTTTT.

There are a few counts of this clonotype. This chain links TRBV7-9 with TRBJ1-1; the D is unclear. The V end lost 1 base, the J end lost 4 bases, and 13 bases lay between the germline ends. Germline CDR1 reads SEHNR; CDR2 reads FQNEAQ (reference sequence). This CDR3 is built from 15 residues. Here the CDR3 reads CASSLGREWSTEAFF. CDR3 nucleotide sequence: TGTGCCAGCAGCTTAGGGAGGGAATGGAGCACTGAAGCTTTCTTT.

This chain joins TRBV5-1 and TRBJ1-1, with D maybe TRBD1 (5 bases). Trimming took 2 bases from V and 0 from J, leaving 11 bases between them. The CDR3 is 15 residues long. Germline CDR1 reads SGHRS; CDR2 reads YFSETQ. The CDR3 nucleotides read TGCGCCAGCAGCTTAATTGCAGGGATGAACACTGAAGCTTTCTTT. Protein sequence: CASSLIAGMNTEAFF. The full variable domain, its missing parts supplied by reference TRBV5-1 and TRBJ1-1, is KAGVTQTPRYLIKTRGQQVTLSCSPISGHRSVSWYQQTPGQGLQFLFEYFSETQRNKGNFPGRFSGRQFSNSRSEMNVSTLELGDSALYLCASSLIAGMNTEAFFGQGTRLTVV.

This clonotype was seen a few times. The chain combines TRBV6-2 or TRBV6-3 with TRBJ2-3; tentatively, D is TRBD1 or TRBD2 (5 bases each). The germline V and J ends were trimmed by 2 bases and 8 bases, with 8 bases remaining between them. The CDR3 length is 12 residues. Germline CDR1 is MNHEY and CDR2 is SVGEGT. CDR3 nucleotide sequence: TGTGCCAGCAGTTACGGGACGGTTACGCAGTATTTT. Encoded protein: CASSYGTVTQYF.

The V and J genes are TRBV21-1 and TRBJ2-7. TRBV21-1 is an annotated pseudogene. The CDR3 totals 11 residues. DNA of the CDR3: TGTGCCAGCAGCAACGGTCCCGAGCAGTACTTC. The encoded protein is CASSNGPEQYF.

This chain links TRBV29-1 with TRBJ2-2, with a possible D match to TRBD2 (5 bases). The CDR3 runs 12 residues. The V and J ends lost 6 bases and 5 bases respectively, with 10 bases between them. Per germline, CDR1 SQVTM and CDR2 ANQGSEA. CDR3 bases: TGCAGCGTCCTCCCGGGAACCGGGGAGCTGTTTTTT. Translation gives CSVLPGTGELFF.

This clonotype was seen more than once but under ten times. V is TRBV20-1 and J is TRBJ2-3, with 7 bases that match TRBD2. This CDR3 is built from 14 residues. Germline loops: CDR1 DFQATT, CDR2 SNEGSKA (reference sequence). Losses at the gene ends were 6 bases for V and 2 bases for J; bases not matched to a gene: 8. The CDR3 here is CSASGGLITDTQYF. Written as DNA, the CDR3 is TGCAGTGCCTCGGGAGGCCTGATCACAGATACGCAGTATTTT.